These 26 T cell receptor beta chains share one sample of origin, sequenced in a study of blood T cell repertoires in COVID-19. Profiling relied on immunoSEQ multiplex PCR, and the TCRdb table lists in-frame clones only, not all of them. The sample carries 140,000 or so clones, just under 85% recorded once. Sequenced material: PBMCs or T cells enriched from blood (not recorded which). These receptors came from a woman aged 40 to 50 who had recovered from COVID-19.

This clone has only a few counts. The chain joins TRBV9 to TRBJ2-7; TRBD2 matches 9 bases. In germline, CDR1 is SGDLS, CDR2 YYNGEE. This CDR3 spans 15 amino acids. Trimming took 3 bases from V and 5 from J; bases not matched to a gene: 9. The CDR3 DNA follows: TGTGCCAGCAGCGCCCAGGGTAGCGGGAGTAACGAGCAGTACTTC. It encodes CASSAQGSGSNEQYF. Full variable domain (missing parts from reference TRBV9 and TRBJ2-7): DSGVTQTPKHLITATGQRVTLRCSPRSGDLSVYWYQQSLDQGLQFLIQYYNGEERAKGNILERFSAQQFPDLHSELNLSSLELGDSALYFCASSAQGSGSNEQYFGPGTRLTVT.

The chain joins TRBV5-1 to TRBJ2-5; 13 nucleotides match TRBD2. The V segment lost 5 bases and the J segment 4 bases; nucleotides outside the gene matches: 5. The CDR3 covers 15 residues. The germline gives CDR1 SGHRS, CDR2 YFSETQ. The CDR3, as DNA: TGCGCCAGCAGACTAGGACTAGCGGGAGTAGAGACCCAGTACTTC. This codes for CASRLGLAGVETQYF.

The chain links TRBV29-1 to TRBJ1-3; D is ambiguous. The CDR3 runs 13 residues. V lost 7 bases to trimming and J lost 0 bases, with 10 bases between them. Germline V gene data show CDR1 as SQVTM and CDR2 as ANQGSEA. Here the CDR3 reads CSGRVSSGNTIYF. In DNA form, the CDR3 reads TGCAGCGGCCGCGTGAGCTCTGGAAACACCATATATTTT.

The chain joins TRBV18 to TRBJ1-1; D is perhaps TRBD1 (5 bases). CDR3 length equals 14 residues. Per the germline V gene, CDR1 is KGHSH and CDR2 is LQKENI. V lost 3 bases to trimming and J lost 3 bases, with 11 bases between them. CDR3: CASSPPDRDTEAFF. Here the CDR3 DNA reads TGTGCCAGCTCACCCCCAGACAGAGACACTGAAGCTTTCTTT.

J is TRBJ2-2 and V is TRBV12-3 or TRBV12-4, with 7 bases matching TRBD2. The length of the CDR3 is 13 residues. Trimming cost V 8 bases and J 7 bases; bases outside gene matches: 7. For the CDR3, the DNA is TGTGCCAGCTCCTGGGTAGCGGGCGGGGAGCTGTTTTTT. It codes for CASSWVAGGELFF.

The chain couples TRBV3-1 (or the pseudogene TRBV3-2) to TRBJ1-1, with 8 nucleotides matching TRBD1. V gave up 3 bases and J gave up 6 bases; unmatched junction bases: 3. From germline, CDR1 is LGHDT and CDR2 YNNKEL (reference sequence). The CDR3 contains 13 residues. This chain's CDR3 is CASSQSGGPEAFF. Written as DNA, the CDR3 is TGTGCCAGCAGCCAGTCAGGGGGCCCTGAAGCTTTCTTT.

The chain has TRBV6-5 and TRBJ2-1, with 11 nucleotides matching TRBD1. Germline-derived CDR1 and CDR2 are MNHEY and SVGAGI. The CDR3 has 14 residues. Losses at the gene ends were 10 bases for V and 4 bases for J; bases not matched to a gene: 6. CDR3 nucleotide sequence: TGTGCCACTCGACGGGACAGGGGGTACAATGAGCAGTTCTTC. It translates to CATRRDRGYNEQFF.

The genes are TRBV5-4 and TRBJ2-7; TRBD1 is a possible D gene (6 bases). The germline V and J ends were trimmed by 3 bases and 4 bases, with 17 bases remaining between them. Germline loops: CDR1 SGHNT, CDR2 YYREEE (reference sequence). This CDR3 spans 15 amino acids. The CDR3 DNA sequence: TGTGCCAGCAGCTGGCCGGGACAAGGATCATACGAGCAGTACTTC. This gives the protein CASSWPGQGSYEQYF.

This chain uses TRBV5-1 with TRBJ2-2; the D is unclear. Germline lookup yields CDR1 SGHRS and CDR2 YFSETQ. Deletions cut 4 bases from V and 1 base from J, with 14 bases between. The CDR3 extends over 16 amino acids. The CDR3 bases are TGCGCCAGCAGCCGTGAAGGAGTAGGGAACACCGGGGAGCTGTTTTTT. It encodes CASSREGVGNTGELFF. The full variable domain, completed using reference TRBV5-1 and TRBJ2-2, is KAGVTQTPRYLIKTRGQQVTLSCSPISGHRSVSWYQQTPGQGLQFLFEYFSETQRNKGNFPGRFSGRQFSNSRSEMNVSTLELGDSALYLCASSREGVGNTGELFFGEGSRLTVL.

Ten or more counts support this clone. The chain employs TRBV4-2 and TRBJ2-1; perhaps TRBD2 as D (6 bases). The CDR3 consists of 16 residues. The ends were cut back, 0 bases at V and 4 bases at J, with 13 bases in the middle. Germline values: CDR1 LGHNA, CDR2 YNFKEQ. The chain's CDR3 is CASSQDASGPYNEQFF. The CDR3 coding sequence is TGTGCCAGCAGCCAAGACGCCAGCGGGCCTTACAATGAGCAGTTCTTC.

The chain is built from TRBV21-1 and TRBJ2-1; no DNA check was done on the table's D call, TRBD2. TRBV21-1 is assigned pseudogene status. This CDR3 spans 19 amino acids. The CDR3, as DNA: TGTGCTAAATCCCCTAAGACACGATTAGCGGGAGGAAACGGGGATGAGCAGTTCTTC. It encodes CAKSPKTRLAGGNGDEQFF.

The chain uses TRBV14 and TRBJ2-5, with 8 bases aligning to TRBD2. The germline V gene encodes CDR1 SGHDN and CDR2 FVKESK. This CDR3 spans 16 amino acids. The junction had 9 bases not matched to a gene; V was cut back by 5 bases and J by 1 base. CDR3 region: CASSSSRAGAQETQYF. Here the CDR3 DNA reads TGTGCCAGCAGCTCCAGCCGAGCGGGGGCCCAAGAGACCCAGTACTTC.

This clone was found many times. The chain has TRBV12-3 or TRBV12-4 and TRBJ1-1, with D uncertain. The CDR3 contains 13 residues. Between the trimmed V and J ends, which lost 5 bases and 5 bases, there was a span of 12 bases. The DNA of the CDR3 is TGTGCCAGCAGTAGATACGAGAGGACTGAAGCTTTCTTT. This gives the protein CASSRYERTEAFF.

As DNA, the CDR3 is TGTGCCAGCAGTCCCGGGACAGGGTATCAGCCCCAGCATTTT. Its protein is CASSPGTGYQPQHF. The chain couples TRBV27 to TRBJ1-5; 9 bases align to TRBD1. The germline V gene has CDR1 MNHEY and CDR2 SMNVEV (reference sequence). J lost 5 bases, V lost 5 bases, and 4 bases had no gene match. CDR3 length equals 14 residues.

The genes are TRBV30 and TRBJ2-5; the D is unclear. Germline assignment: CDR1 GTSNPN and CDR2 SVGIG (reference sequence). The length of the CDR3 is 14 residues. Trimming left V 2 bases short and J 4 bases short, with 14 bases between. The CDR3 DNA reads TGTGCCTGGAGTATTCTTTCTTTTTCAGAGACCCAGTACTTC. Translation gives CAWSILSFSETQYF.

This sequence joins TRBV5-5 and TRBJ2-5; the D gene is possibly TRBD1 (6 bases). This CDR3 is built from 13 residues. Trimming shortened V by 4 bases and J by 5 bases, and 12 bases separated the two germline ends. The V gene's germline CDR1 is SGHKS and CDR2 YYEKEE (reference sequence). CDR3 in amino acids: CASSIYQGETQYF. The CDR3 nucleotides read TGTGCCAGCAGCATATACCAGGGGGAGACCCAGTACTTC.

The V call is TRBV6-4, the J call TRBJ1-1; D gene unclear. V lost 0 bases, J lost 6 bases, and 20 bases lay in between. The length of the CDR3 is 17 residues. Germline V CDR1 and CDR2: MRHNA, SNTAGT. CDR3 sequence reads: CASSDSTAGRGRAEAFF. The CDR3 coding sequence is TGTGCCAGCAGTGACTCCACCGCCGGCCGCGGGAGGGCTGAAGCTTTCTTT.

CDR3: CASSPSRGAYGYTF. The CDR3 region has the DNA TGTGCCAGCTCACCTTCCCGGGGGGCCTATGGCTACACCTTC. The genes are TRBV18 and TRBJ1-2, with TRBD1 as a possible D gene (6 bases). Germline V gene sequence: CDR1 KGHSH, CDR2 LQKENI. The CDR3 is made up of 14 amino acids. V lost 3 bases to trimming and J lost 4 bases, with 12 bases between them.

The chain uses TRBV6-5 and TRBJ1-2, with a weak D call TRBD1 (5 bases). The V gene's germline CDR1 is MNHEY and CDR2 SVGAGI. This CDR3 contains 13 residues. Trimming left V 6 bases short and J 4 bases short, with 12 bases between. The CDR3 here is CASRDGGVYGYTF. Written as DNA, the CDR3 is TGTGCCAGCAGGGACGGGGGGGTCTATGGCTACACCTTC.

The chain carries TRBV19 and TRBJ2-3, with D possibly being TRBD2 (5 bases). V shed 4 bases and J shed 6 bases, with 17 bases lying between them. From germline, CDR1 is LNHDA and CDR2 SQIVND (reference sequence). This CDR3 contains 15 residues. CDR3 DNA: TGTGCCAGTAGTAGTCAAGGACTGCTCGTCGATACGCAGTATTTT. Its protein product is CASSSQGLLVDTQYF.

This chain uses TRBV2 with TRBJ1-5, with 9 bases matching TRBD1. Germline CDR1 SNHLY, CDR2 FYNNEI. Unmatched junction bases numbered 3, after V lost 6 bases and J lost 0 bases. This CDR3 region has 15 residues. CDR3 nucleotides: TGTGCCAGCAGGGGGACAGGGAATAGCAATCAGCCCCAGCATTTT. This encodes CASRGTGNSNQPQHF. The full variable domain, its missing parts supplied by reference TRBV2 and TRBJ1-5, is EPEVTQTPSHQVTQMGQEVILRCVPISNHLYFYWYRQILGQKVEFLVSFYNNEISEKSEIFDDQFSVERPDGSNFTLKIRSTKLEDSAMYFCASRGTGNSNQPQHFGDGTRLSIL.

The table lists this clone with a count of one. The chain recombines TRBV7-9 with TRBJ2-3; 8 bases line up with TRBD2. CDR1 is SEHNR and CDR2 is FQNEAQ in the germline V gene (reference sequence). J gave up 7 bases and V 3 bases, and 9 bases lay outside the gene matches. The CDR3 contains 15 residues. CDR3 region: CASSFSERGWNTQYF. In DNA, the CDR3 is TGTGCCAGCAGCTTTTCTGAGCGGGGGTGGAATACGCAGTATTTT. The full variable domain, rest sourced from reference TRBV7-9 and TRBJ2-3, is DTGVSQNPRHKITKRGQNVTFRCDPISEHNRLYWYRQTLGQGPEFLTYFQNEAQLEKSRLLSDRFSAERPKGSFSTLEIQRTEQGDSAMYLCASSFSERGWNTQYFGPGTRLTVL.

The chain employs TRBV4-2 and TRBJ1-1, with D perhaps matching TRBD1 (6 bases). V shed 0 bases and J shed 2 bases, with 16 bases lying between them. This CDR3 is built from 17 residues. The V gene's germline CDR1 is LGHNA and CDR2 YNFKEQ. CDR3 in amino acids: CASSQDQQGRGNTEAFF. In DNA form, the CDR3 reads TGTGCCAGCAGCCAAGATCAACAGGGTAGGGGAAACACTGAAGCTTTCTTT.

This clone was counted once. The chain couples TRBV5-6 to TRBJ1-3, with TRBD1 identical over 9 bases. The ends lost 6 bases at V and 9 bases at J; junction bases unmatched: 7. The CDR3 sequence is 13 residues long. The V gene's germline CDR1 is SGHDT and CDR2 YYEEEE. CDR3 sequence reads: CASTGTGMSTIYF. For the CDR3, the DNA is TGTGCCAGCACGGGGACAGGGATGAGCACCATATATTTT.

The chain's CDR3 is CAWTTRAISQWYF. The CDR3 bases are TGTGCCTGGACCACGCGGGCCATAAGTCAATGGTACTTC. V gene TRBV30 combines with J gene TRBJ2-7, with D perhaps TRBD2 (5 bases). Trimming took off 4 bases at V and 12 bases at J, with 22 bases between the two ends. The length of the CDR3 is 13 residues. The germline V gene encodes CDR1 GTSNPN and CDR2 SVGIG (reference sequence).

This clone was found many times. The rearrangement links TRBV4-2 to TRBJ1-2; D gene uncertain. The CDR3 loop spans 15 amino acids. Germline CDR1 reads LGHNA; CDR2 reads YNFKEQ. The ends were cut back, 0 bases at V and 8 bases at J, with 16 bases in the middle. CDR3 sequence: CASSQEGNAGLGYTF. The CDR3 nucleotides are TGTGCCAGCAGCCAAGAGGGGAACGCGGGCCTGGGCTACACCTTC.